Below, 9 T cell receptor beta chains from the same sample are listed, as sequenced in a study of beta chain features in type 1 diabetes (dated 2018 in TCRdb). General findings and caveats noted by the study authors: Type 1 diabetes patients showed a moderate but significant shortening of TCRB CDR3 length in all four CD4+ subsets.

Libraries were constructed by the immunoSEQ multiplex PCR assay. The High Capacity cDNA Reverse Transcription Kit was used to reverse transcribe all of the isolated RNA, meaning that expressed TCRB transcripts were what got sequenced. TCRdb re-hosts the immuneACCESS table, in-frame sequences only. Its copies lack some clones; in the studies checked, an unresolved V gene accounts for under half of them, and the cause for the rest is not known. The sample includes around 310,000 clones, with roughly 13% observed a single time. The ten largest clonotypes hold about 0.015% of the sample. These receptors' targets are unknown. Material: naive CD4+ T cells from blood. Per the publication, the cell subset or site label means: true naive CD4+ T cells. The origin of the receptors is a woman aged 18 to 35 with type 1 diabetes.

The chain couples TRBV7-3 to TRBJ2-7; D perhaps matches TRBD2 (7 bases). The germline CDR1 and CDR2 sequences are SGHTA and FQGTGA. This CDR3 region has 15 residues. Trimming left V 1 base short and J 3 bases short, with 13 bases between. The CDR3 spells CASSLNGGGGYEQYF. CDR3 DNA: TGTGCCAGCAGCTTAAATGGGGGGGGCGGCTACGAGCAGTACTTC. The full variable domain, in which reference TRBV7-3 and TRBJ2-7 provide the parts outside the CDR3, is GAGVSQTPSNKVTEKGKYVELRCDPISGHTALYWYRQSLGQGPEFLIYFQGTGAADDSGLPNDRFFAVRPEGSVSTLKIQRTERGDSAVYLCASSLNGGGGYEQYFGPGTRLTVT.

This clone was found a few times. The rearrangement uses TRBV7-3 and TRBJ1-1; D gene unclear. Deletions cut 5 bases from V and 0 bases from J, with 16 bases between. The CDR3 spans 16 residues. The germline V gene encodes CDR1 SGHTA and CDR2 FQGTGA. CDR3 nucleotide sequence: TGTGCCAGCAGCGTAAGCCCCGACAACATGAACACTGAAGCTTTCTTT. Protein: CASSVSPDNMNTEAFF.

The chain is built from TRBV19 and TRBJ2-7; 7 nucleotides agree with TRBD2. CDR1 and CDR2 (germline): LNHDA, SQIVND (reference sequence). V was pared by 7 bases and J by 7 bases, with 4 bases of the junction left unmatched. This CDR3 is 11 amino acids long. The CDR3 loop is CASTDGGEQYF. CDR3 DNA: TGTGCCAGTACGGACGGGGGGGAGCAGTACTTC.

There are a few counts of this clone. The gene calls are TRBV18 and TRBJ2-6, with D perhaps matching TRBD1 (5 bases). The germline V gene encodes CDR1 KGHSH and CDR2 LQKENI. The germline V and J ends were trimmed by 6 bases and 0 bases, with 12 bases remaining between them. The CDR3 length is 16 residues. The CDR3 DNA is TGTGCCAGCTCCGGACCCAGGGCCTCTGGGGCCAACGTCCTGACTTTC. This encodes CASSGPRASGANVLTF. Looking up the rest from reference TRBV18 and TRBJ2-6 gives the full variable domain: NAGVMQNPRHLVRRRGQEARLRCSPMKGHSHVYWYRQLPEEGLKFMVYLQKENIIDESGMPKERFSAEFPKEGPSILRIQQVVRGDSAAYFCASSGPRASGANVLTFGAGSRLTVL.

J is TRBJ1-1 and V is TRBV18; D is ambiguous. V was clipped by 2 bases and J by 1 base, with 11 bases between them. This CDR3 comprises 15 residues. Per the germline V gene, CDR1 is KGHSH and CDR2 is LQKENI. The CDR3 sequence: CASSPGQNPNTEAFF. The CDR3 bases are TGTGCCAGCTCACCAGGGCAAAACCCGAACACTGAAGCTTTCTTT. The complete variable domain, with remaining parts taken from reference TRBV18 and TRBJ1-1, reads NAGVMQNPRHLVRRRGQEARLRCSPMKGHSHVYWYRQLPEEGLKFMVYLQKENIIDESGMPKERFSAEFPKEGPSILRIQQVVRGDSAAYFCASSPGQNPNTEAFFGQGTRLTVV.

The chain employs TRBV18 and TRBJ2-7; TRBD1 matches 11 bases. Germline trimming cut 4 bases from V and 4 bases from J; bases unmatched to any gene: 6. This CDR3 spans 15 amino acids. The germline gives CDR1 KGHSH, CDR2 LQKENI. The CDR3 nucleotides read TGTGCCAGCTCACGGGACAGGGGGGGATTGTACGAGCAGTACGTC. Encoded protein: CASSRDRGGLYEQYV.

This chain connects TRBV7-2 to TRBJ1-1, with D perhaps matching TRBD1 (5 bases). CDR3 length: 16 residues. V lost 5 bases and J 4 bases, leaving 20 bases between the germline ends. Per the germline V gene, CDR1 is SGHTA and CDR2 is FQGNSA. This chain's CDR3 is CASSPDGGVWGTEAFF. As DNA, the CDR3 is TGTGCCAGCAGCCCTGACGGGGGGGTTTGGGGCACTGAAGCTTTCTTT.

This clone has only a few counts. V and J are TRBV5-1 and TRBJ2-1, with D possibly TRBD1 on 6 matching bases. Germline values: CDR1 SGHRS, CDR2 YFSETQ. V lost 0 bases to trimming and J lost 5 bases, with 9 bases between them. The length of the CDR3 is 14 residues. In DNA, the CDR3 is TGCGCCAGCAGCTTGGCGGACAGTGACAATGAGCAGTTCTTC. This encodes CASSLADSDNEQFF.

This clone was found a few times. The chain joins TRBV7-9 to TRBJ1-1; weak D call: TRBD1 (5 bases). Germline V gene data show CDR1 as SEHNR and CDR2 as FQNEAQ (reference sequence). Trimming removed 3 bases from V and 1 base from J, with 18 bases in between. The CDR3 is 17 residues long. This CDR3 is CASSFGASWGKNTEAFF. DNA for the CDR3: TGTGCCAGCAGCTTTGGGGCCAGCTGGGGCAAGAACACTGAAGCTTTCTTT. The whole variable domain, filled in from reference TRBV7-9 and TRBJ1-1, reads DTGVSQNPRHKITKRGQNVTFRCDPISEHNRLYWYRQTLGQGPEFLTYFQNEAQLEKSRLLSDRFSAERPKGSFSTLEIQRTEQGDSAMYLCASSFGASWGKNTEAFFGQGTRLTVV.